This T cell receptor (beta chain) was recorded in a study of chemoradiotherapy in HPV16-positive cancers. General study points: Functional assays defining HPV-specific T cells used only a couple of HPV16-positive patients. HPV-responsive T-cell expansion during chemoradiotherapy was linked to improved recurrence-free survival in HPV16-positive patients.

A word on this clone: Its cognate antigen is unknown.

The CDR3 spans 12 residues. Trimming cost V 1 base and J 7 bases, with 7 bases left between them. Germline lookup yields CDR1 SGHTA and CDR2 FQGNSA. Profiling relied on immunoSEQ multiplex PCR, and the TCRdb table lists in-frame clones only, not all of them. The sample comprises approximately 4,600 clones, roughly 87% of which are singletons, and roughly 8.3% rests with the top ten. The chain carries TRBV7-2 and TRBJ1-1; D is undetermined. The clonotype comes from a human donor with HPV-associated anogenital cancer. The material sequenced was tumor tissue, taken from a patient who underwent chemoradiotherapy. The CDR3 coding sequence is TGTGCCAGCAGCTTAGGGTATGGTGAAGCTTTCTTT. Protein product: CASSLGYGEAFF. The full variable domain, in which reference TRBV7-2 and TRBJ1-1 provide the parts outside the CDR3, is GAGVSQSPSNKVTEKGKDVELRCDPISGHTALYWYRQSLGQGLEFLIYFQGNSAPDKSGLPSDRFSAERTGGSVSTLTIQRTQQEDSAVYLCASSLGYGEAFFGQGTRLTVV.